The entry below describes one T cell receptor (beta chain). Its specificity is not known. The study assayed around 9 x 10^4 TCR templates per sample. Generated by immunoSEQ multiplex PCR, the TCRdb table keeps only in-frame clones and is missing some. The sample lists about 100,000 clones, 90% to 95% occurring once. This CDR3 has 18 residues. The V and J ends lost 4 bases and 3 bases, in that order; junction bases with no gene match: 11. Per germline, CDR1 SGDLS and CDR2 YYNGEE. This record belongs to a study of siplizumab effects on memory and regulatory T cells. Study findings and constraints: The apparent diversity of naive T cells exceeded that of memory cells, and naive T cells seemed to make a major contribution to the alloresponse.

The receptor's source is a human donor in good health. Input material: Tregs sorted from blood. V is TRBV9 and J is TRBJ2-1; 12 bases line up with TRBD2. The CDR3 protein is CASSPGELAGGFYNEQFF. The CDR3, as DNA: TGTGCCAGCAGCCCCGGTGAACTAGCGGGGGGATTCTACAATGAGCAGTTCTTC. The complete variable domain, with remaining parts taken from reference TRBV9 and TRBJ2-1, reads DSGVTQTPKHLITATGQRVTLRCSPRSGDLSVYWYQQSLDQGLQFLIQYYNGEERAKGNILERFSAQQFPDLHSELNLSSLELGDSALYFCASSPGELAGGFYNEQFFGPGTRLTVL.